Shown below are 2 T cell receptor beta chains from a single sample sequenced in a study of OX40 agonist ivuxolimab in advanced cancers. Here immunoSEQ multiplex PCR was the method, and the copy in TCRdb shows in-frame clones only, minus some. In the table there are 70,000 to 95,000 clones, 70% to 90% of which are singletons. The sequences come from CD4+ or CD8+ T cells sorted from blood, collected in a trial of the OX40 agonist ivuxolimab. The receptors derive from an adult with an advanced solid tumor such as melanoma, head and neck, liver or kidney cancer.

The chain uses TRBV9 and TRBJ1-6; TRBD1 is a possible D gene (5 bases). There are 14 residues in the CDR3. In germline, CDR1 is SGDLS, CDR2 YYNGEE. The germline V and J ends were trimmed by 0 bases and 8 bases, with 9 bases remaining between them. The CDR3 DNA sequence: TGTGCCAGCAGCGTAGTAGGAGGGGATTCACCCCTCCACTTT. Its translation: CASSVVGGDSPLHF.

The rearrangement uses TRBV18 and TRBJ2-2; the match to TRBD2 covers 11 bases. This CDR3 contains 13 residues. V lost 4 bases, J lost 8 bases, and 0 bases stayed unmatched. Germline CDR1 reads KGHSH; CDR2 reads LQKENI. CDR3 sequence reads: CASSRLAGGELFF. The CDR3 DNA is TGTGCCAGCTCACGACTAGCGGGAGGGGAGCTGTTTTTT.